The 28 T cell receptor beta chains below all came from one sample that was sequenced in a study of shared clonotypes between healthy human individuals (dated by TCRdb to 2018 to 2020). Library method: the immunoSEQ multiplex PCR assay. The table was pulled from immuneACCESS by TCRdb, which kept in-frame rearrangements only. Such tables lose some clones; where checked, under half of the loss comes from unresolved V genes, and the rest has no known cause. The sample table holds 550,000 to 650,000 clones, of which 90% to 97% were seen once. 0.095% to 0.13% of the sample goes to the ten largest clones. For the CD8 naive samples, CD45RO-negative cells were positively selected for CCR7, yielding a CD45RA+CCR7+ population from which TemRA cells were excluded. The specimen was naive CD8+ T cells sorted from blood. The cell subset or site tag for this specimen amounts to: CD45RA+CCR7+. These receptors originate from a woman aged 25 to 39 in good health.

The rearrangement links TRBV5-5 to TRBJ2-1, with D unclear. The CDR3 is made up of 16 amino acids. The V gene's germline CDR1 is SGHKS and CDR2 YYEKEE (reference sequence). V shed 1 base and J shed 5 bases, with 16 bases lying between them. The CDR3 sequence: CASSLSVRWIDNEQFF. In DNA form, the CDR3 reads TGTGCCAGCAGCTTGTCGGTCAGGTGGATTGACAATGAGCAGTTCTTC.

This sequence joins TRBV6-1 and TRBJ2-7; no clear D. Trimming removed 6 bases from V and 5 bases from J, with 17 bases in between. The CDR3 loop spans 14 amino acids. CDR1 is MNHNS, CDR2 SASEGT, per germline. Written as DNA, the CDR3 is TGTGCCAGCAGATTAGGGTTTTGGCCGGACGAGCAGTACTTC. Its translation: CASRLGFWPDEQYF.

The chain links TRBV28 to TRBJ2-2; the match to TRBD2 covers 13 bases. V dropped 6 bases and J dropped 6; count of bases not matched to a gene: 7. This CDR3 contains 16 residues. Per germline, CDR1 MDHEN and CDR2 SYDVKM. The CDR3 DNA follows: TGTGCCAGCAGCCTCGGACTAGCGGGAGTCCCCGGGGAGCTGTTTTTT. Translation gives CASSLGLAGVPGELFF.

The chain recombines TRBV13 with TRBJ2-1; TRBD2 aligns across 14 bases. The V gene's germline CDR1 is PRHDT and CDR2 FYEKMQ (reference sequence). The length of the CDR3 is 15 residues. Trimming cost V 5 bases and J 10 bases; bases outside gene matches: 7. The DNA of the CDR3 is TGTGCCAGCAGCACCGGGACTAGCGGGAGTCGCGAGCAGTTCTTC. It encodes CASSTGTSGSREQFF.

The J gene is TRBJ1-1, the V gene TRBV5-1; a weak D match, TRBD1 (5 bases). V lost 5 bases and J 5 bases, leaving 13 bases between the germline ends. Germline V lookup: CDR1 SGHRS, CDR2 YFSETQ. CDR3 length: 13 residues. Here the CDR3 reads CASRWDPSTEAFF. CDR3 in DNA: TGCGCCAGCAGATGGGACCCCAGTACTGAAGCTTTCTTT.

This rearrangement joins TRBV2 to TRBJ2-1, with D perhaps TRBD2 (6 bases). Germline V lookup: CDR1 SNHLY, CDR2 FYNNEI. CDR3 length: 13 residues. V lost 8 bases and J lost 0, with 8 bases in between. CDR3 amino acids: CASLALSYNEQFF. Here the CDR3 DNA reads TGTGCCAGCCTAGCGCTCTCCTACAATGAGCAGTTCTTC.

The J gene is TRBJ1-1, the V gene TRBV14; D call uncertain. Trimming removed 1 base from V and 4 bases from J, with 19 bases in between. From germline, CDR1 is SGHDN and CDR2 FVKESK. The CDR3 is 17 residues long. CDR3 DNA: TGTGCCAGCAGCCAAGCTTTTTTCAAGGGATTGGTCACTGAAGCTTTCTTT. It translates to CASSQAFFKGLVTEAFF.

This chain links TRBV27 with TRBJ2-1, with D possibly TRBD2 on 6 matching bases. Trimming removed 5 bases from V and 9 bases from J, with 14 bases in between. The CDR3 is 13 amino acids. Germline V gives CDR1 MNHEY, CDR2 SMNVEV (reference sequence). CDR3 sequence (DNA): TGTGCCAGCAGTGGGGACTTTGGGGGTGAGCAGTTCTTC. Its protein is CASSGDFGGEQFF.

Here the CDR3 DNA reads TGTGCCAGCAGTAACAGGTCCCACGAGCAGTACTTC. Translating gives CASSNRSHEQYF. The genes are TRBV6-6 and TRBJ2-7, with D possibly matching TRBD1 (5 bases). Per germline, CDR1 MNHNY and CDR2 SVGAGI (reference sequence). V lost 5 bases to trimming and J lost 5 bases, with 10 bases between them. The CDR3 loop spans 12 amino acids.

The J gene is TRBJ2-3, the V gene TRBV27; TRBD2 is a possible D gene (6 bases). CDR1 and CDR2 (germline): MNHEY, SMNVEV (reference sequence). This CDR3 has 15 residues. The V end lost 3 bases, the J end lost 5 bases, and 15 bases lay between the germline ends. In nucleotides, the CDR3 is TGTGCCAGCAGTTTTCTGGTCGGGAGTATAGATACGCAGTATTTT. Translation: CASSFLVGSIDTQYF.

Worth noting for this clone: Other nucleotide sequences in the sample specify the same CDR3. The chain uses TRBV19 and TRBJ1-4; unclear D gene. CDR3 length: 13 residues. CDR1 LNHDA and CDR2 SQIVND come from the germline V gene (reference sequence). With 3 bases removed from V and 5 bases from J, the gap between germline ends came to 7 bases. CDR3 in DNA: TGTGCCAGTAGTATGGTCACCAATGAAAAACTGTTTTTT. Translated, it gives CASSMVTNEKLFF.

The chain carries TRBV28 and TRBJ2-1; 7 positions agree with TRBD1. CDR1 is MDHEN and CDR2 is SYDVKM in the germline V gene. J gave up 6 bases and V 2 bases, and 13 bases lay outside the gene matches. The CDR3 sequence is 17 residues long. This chain's CDR3 is CASSLAIRQGWVNEQFF. In DNA, the CDR3 is TGTGCCAGCAGTTTAGCGATTAGACAGGGATGGGTCAATGAGCAGTTCTTC.

The chain uses TRBV2 and TRBJ1-2; D ambiguous. CDR1 and CDR2 from the germline V gene are SNHLY and FYNNEI. The CDR3 covers 15 residues. Trimming pared 5 bases from V and 0 bases from J, leaving 13 bases between. CDR3 sequence (DNA): TGTGCCAGCAGTACCGACCCCGGGACTAACTATGGCTACACCTTC. It specifies CASSTDPGTNYGYTF.

The gene calls are TRBV27 and TRBJ2-7, with TRBD1 as a possible D gene (7 bases). The V gene lost 4 bases and the J gene lost 6 bases, with 19 bases spanning the gap. The CDR3 consists of 15 residues. Germline loops: CDR1 MNHEY, CDR2 SMNVEV (reference sequence). The CDR3 region is CASSSRDSQGVEQYF. CDR3 sequence (DNA): TGTGCCAGCAGTTCCCGGGACTCCCAGGGGGTCGAGCAGTACTTC.

With regard to this clone: At the DNA level, this CDR3 is encoded by other sequences in the same sample as well. The chain carries TRBV28 and TRBJ2-7; 7 nucleotides match TRBD1. The V segment lost 8 bases and the J segment 4 bases; nucleotides outside the gene matches: 2. Germline V gene data show CDR1 as MDHEN and CDR2 as SYDVKM. This CDR3 region has 11 residues. CDR3 loop: CASSTGYEQYF. As DNA, the CDR3 is TGTGCCAGCTCGACAGGGTACGAGCAGTACTTC.

The J gene is TRBJ2-7, the V gene TRBV2; 8 bases map to TRBD1. The CDR3 extends over 13 amino acids. Germline CDR1 is SNHLY and CDR2 is FYNNEI. Trimming took 3 bases from V and 7 from J; bases not matched to a gene: 5. The CDR3 bases are TGTGCCAGCAGTGAGACAGGGGCTGGGGAGCAGTACTTC. This codes for CASSETGAGEQYF.

The chain carries TRBV5-6 and TRBJ2-1; TRBD2 agrees at 13 bases. Germline loops: CDR1 SGHDT, CDR2 YYEEEE. CDR3 length equals 16 residues. V dropped 3 bases and J dropped 7; count of bases not matched to a gene: 7. CDR3: CASSSPTSGRANEQFF. The CDR3 nucleotides are TGTGCCAGCAGCTCGCCTACTAGCGGGAGGGCTAATGAGCAGTTCTTC.

V and J are TRBV2 and TRBJ2-7; no reliable D call. Trimming pared 7 bases from V and 3 bases from J, leaving 10 bases between. The CDR3 consists of 12 residues. Looked up from germline, CDR1 is SNHLY and CDR2 is FYNNEI. The CDR3 here is CASNGHRYEQYF. Written as DNA, the CDR3 is TGTGCCAGCAACGGGCATCGCTACGAGCAGTACTTC. The whole variable domain, filled in from reference TRBV2 and TRBJ2-7, reads EPEVTQTPSHQVTQMGQEVILRCVPISNHLYFYWYRQILGQKVEFLVSFYNNEISEKSEIFDDQFSVERPDGSNFTLKIRSTKLEDSAMYFCASNGHRYEQYFGPGTRLTVT.

The chain is built from TRBV7-9 and TRBJ1-1, with a tentative D call TRBD1 (5 bases). Trimming removed 0 bases at V and 7 bases at J, with 9 bases between. This CDR3 contains 13 residues. Germline CDR1 reads SEHNR; CDR2 reads FQNEAQ (reference sequence). As DNA, the CDR3 is TGTGCCAGCAGCTTAGCGAAGGGGATTGAAGCTTTCTTT. It codes for CASSLAKGIEAFF.

The V gene is TRBV29-1, the J gene TRBJ1-1; perhaps TRBD1 as D (5 bases). Germline CDR1 and CDR2: SQVTM and ANQGSEA. The CDR3 loop spans 12 amino acids. Trimming took 3 bases from V and 7 from J, leaving 12 bases between them. The CDR3, as DNA: TGCAGCGTTGAGTGGACACCCGGTGAAGCTTTCTTT. This encodes CSVEWTPGEAFF. Variable domain in full (rest from reference TRBV29-1 and TRBJ1-1): SAVISQKPSRDICQRGTSLTIQCQVDSQVTMMFWYRQQPGQSLTLIATANQGSEATYESGFVIDKFPISRPNLTFSTLTVSNMSPEDSSIYLCSVEWTPGEAFFGQGTRLTVV.

V usage is TRBV6-1 and J usage is TRBJ1-5, with D possibly matching TRBD1 (5 bases). Germline-derived CDR1 and CDR2 are MNHNS and SASEGT. V was cut by 6 bases and J by 1 base, with 10 bases left in between. The length of the CDR3 is 14 residues. CDR3 protein: CASRARGSNQPQHF. CDR3 sequence (DNA): TGTGCCAGCAGGGCTCGGGGCAGCAATCAGCCCCAGCATTTT.

This rearrangement joins TRBV4-1 to TRBJ2-7; 7 bases map to TRBD1. This CDR3 is 15 amino acids long. Germline V gene lookup returns CDR1 MGHRA and CDR2 YSYEKL. Trimming removed 4 bases from V and 0 bases from J; junction bases left unmatched: 6. As DNA, the CDR3 is TGCGCCAGCAGCCCAACAGGGGAGAGCTCCTACGAGCAGTACTTC. It encodes CASSPTGESSYEQYF.

Only one count was recorded for this clone. J is TRBJ2-1 and V is TRBV5-1; D call uncertain. Germline V gives CDR1 SGHRS, CDR2 YFSETQ. V was trimmed by 0 bases and J by 9 bases, leaving 10 bases between them. The CDR3 sequence is 13 residues long. CDR3 protein: CASSLAGRVEQFF. CDR3 DNA: TGCGCCAGCAGCTTGGCCGGGCGTGTTGAGCAGTTCTTC.

V is TRBV10-3 and J is TRBJ2-1; D uncertain. Per the germline V gene, CDR1 is ENHRY and CDR2 is SYGVKD. There are 13 residues in the CDR3. V was shortened by 3 bases and J by 0 bases, with 3 bases between the two germline ends. CDR3: CAISDYSYNEQFF. The CDR3 DNA sequence: TGTGCCATCAGTGACTACTCCTACAATGAGCAGTTCTTC.

This clone has just a few counts. The V call is TRBV2, the J call TRBJ1-2; perhaps TRBD1 as D (6 bases). Per the germline V gene, CDR1 is SNHLY and CDR2 is FYNNEI. The germline V and J ends were trimmed by 4 bases and 10 bases, with 13 bases remaining between them. The CDR3 is made up of 12 amino acids. The CDR3 region is CASSVGAGDYTF. The CDR3 DNA reads TGTGCCAGCAGTGTGGGTGCAGGGGACTACACCTTC.

This chain uses TRBV28 with TRBJ2-2; possibly TRBD2 for D (5 bases). This CDR3 is built from 14 residues. V gave up 9 bases and J gave up 4 bases, with 15 bases separating them. CDR1 is MDHEN, CDR2 SYDVKM, per germline. The CDR3 coding sequence is TGTGCCAGGAACCCGGCGAGGGTCACCGGGGAGCTGTTTTTT. Translating it yields CARNPARVTGELFF. The whole variable domain, filled in from reference TRBV28 and TRBJ2-2, reads DVKVTQSSRYLVKRTGEKVFLECVQDMDHENMFWYRQDPGLGLRLIYFSYDVKMKEKGDIPEGYSVSREKKERFSLILESASTNQTSMYLCARNPARVTGELFFGEGSRLTVL.

The CDR3, as DNA: TGTGCCATCAGTGAAGGTGGCGGGAGGGTAGATGATACGCAGTATTTT. This gives the protein CAISEGGGRVDDTQYF. The chain is built from TRBV10-3 and TRBJ2-3, with TRBD2 matching 9 bases. This CDR3 has 16 residues. V shed 3 bases and J 6 bases; nucleotides not matched to a gene: 10. From germline, CDR1 is ENHRY and CDR2 SYGVKD.

The chain couples TRBV27 to TRBJ2-3, with 11 bases lining up with TRBD2. The CDR3 length is 16 residues. Germline assignment: CDR1 MNHEY and CDR2 SMNVEV (reference sequence). The V gene end was trimmed by 5 bases and the J gene end by 0 bases; junction bases not matched to a gene: 4. The CDR3 is CASSPGTSGSTDTQYF. CDR3 DNA: TGTGCCAGCAGTCCAGGGACTAGCGGAAGCACAGATACGCAGTATTTT.